A selection of T cell receptor beta chains follows, all from one sample in a study of blood T cells in healthy people across ages. TCRdb redid the calling of the 5' RACE reads with MiXCR, one entry per CDR3 protein. This sample has roughly 1,800,000 distinct CDR3 sequences, with roughly 52% found just once. Sequences were obtained from blood. These receptors were collected from a woman aged 40 to 49 in good health. The CDR3 runs from the conserved cysteine through the conserved F or W. The order of the fields is J gene, D gene, V gene, clone size, CDR3 DNA, CDR3 protein. D genes are given only for firm matches. Clone size is given for some rows only: seen once, a few or many times, or a class if the clone is expanded.

j_call: TRBJ2-7
d_call: TRBD1
v_call: TRBV7-8
clone_size: -
cdr3_nt: TGTGCCAGCAACCTCAGAATGGGGACAGGTCTCTCCTACGAGCAGTACTTC
cdr3_aa: CASNLRMGTGLSYEQYF

j_call: TRBJ2-5
d_call: TRBD2
v_call: TRBV5-1
clone_size: few
cdr3_nt: TGCGCCAGCAGCTTCTCCCGACTAGCGGGGAACCAAGAGACCCAGTACTTC
cdr3_aa: CASSFSRLAGNQETQYF

j_call: TRBJ1-5
d_call: TRBD1
v_call: TRBV6-5
clone_size: -
cdr3_nt: TGTGCCAGCAGACCCGGACAGGGCATCCAGCCCCAGCATTTT
cdr3_aa: CASRPGQGIQPQHF

j_call: TRBJ2-7
d_call: -
v_call: TRBV4-2
clone_size: -
cdr3_nt: TGTGCCAGCAGCCACGCTATTCTGGACGGGAACTACGAGCAGTACTTC
cdr3_aa: CASSHAILDGNYEQYF

j_call: TRBJ1-5
d_call: -
v_call: TRBV18
clone_size: -
cdr3_nt: TGTGCCAGCTCGTCCATGCAAGAGCCCCAGCATTTT
cdr3_aa: CASSSMQEPQHF

j_call: TRBJ1-2
d_call: TRBD1
v_call: TRBV12-3/TRBV12-4
clone_size: -
cdr3_nt: TGTGCCAGCAGTTTATTGACAGGGACTAACTATGGCTACACCTTC
cdr3_aa: CASSLLTGTNYGYTF

j_call: TRBJ2-4
d_call: TRBD1
v_call: TRBV27
clone_size: few
cdr3_nt: TGTGCCAGCAGTTTCTCGGACAGGGGCGACATTCAGTACTTC
cdr3_aa: CASSFSDRGDIQYF

j_call: TRBJ2-5
d_call: TRBD2
v_call: TRBV7-2
clone_size: -
cdr3_nt: TGTGCCAGCAGCTTAGTAAGGACTAGCGGAGAGTACCAAGAGACCCAGTACTTC
cdr3_aa: CASSLVRTSGEYQETQYF

j_call: TRBJ2-7
d_call: TRBD2
v_call: TRBV13
clone_size: -
cdr3_nt: TGTGCCAGCAGCCCGGGGACTAGCGGGGCGGCCCAAATCTACGAGCAGTACTTC
cdr3_aa: CASSPGTSGAAQIYEQYF

j_call: TRBJ2-5
d_call: TRBD2
v_call: TRBV12-3/TRBV12-4
clone_size: -
cdr3_nt: TGTGCCAGCAGTTTCGGGCCTAGCGGGCCTTACAATGAGCAGTACTTC
cdr3_aa: CASSFGPSGPYNEQYF

j_call: TRBJ2-2
d_call: TRBD2
v_call: TRBV11-2
clone_size: -
cdr3_nt: TGTGCCAGCAGCTTGGGGGGGACTCACACCGGGGAGCTGTTTTTT
cdr3_aa: CASSLGGTHTGELFF

j_call: TRBJ2-3
d_call: -
v_call: TRBV4-3
clone_size: few
cdr3_nt: TGCGCCAGCAGCCAATCGGTAGGGCTCGATACGCAGTATTTT
cdr3_aa: CASSQSVGLDTQYF

j_call: TRBJ2-2
d_call: TRBD1
v_call: TRBV27
clone_size: -
cdr3_nt: TGTGCCAGCAGTCCCCGGGACAGTCCGAACACCGGGGAGCTGTTTTTT
cdr3_aa: CASSPRDSPNTGELFF

j_call: TRBJ2-3
d_call: -
v_call: TRBV5-4
clone_size: -
cdr3_nt: TGTGCCAGCAGCTTGGGTCCTAGTGGGTCGGATACGCAGTATTTT
cdr3_aa: CASSLGPSGSDTQYF

j_call: TRBJ1-5
d_call: TRBD1
v_call: TRBV12-5
clone_size: -
cdr3_nt: TGTGCTAGTGGTTTTCAAAGGACAGGGCGGAATCAGCCCCAGCATTTT
cdr3_aa: CASGFQRTGRNQPQHF

j_call: TRBJ2-2
d_call: -
v_call: TRBV6-5
clone_size: -
cdr3_nt: TGTGCCAGCAGTTACGGTCAAATTGGGGAGCTGTTTTTT
cdr3_aa: CASSYGQIGELFF

j_call: TRBJ1-2
d_call: -
v_call: TRBV25-1
clone_size: once
cdr3_nt: TGTGCCAGCAGTAGGGGGATGGATGGCTACACCTTC
cdr3_aa: CASSRGMDGYTF

j_call: TRBJ2-5
d_call: -
v_call: TRBV7-8
clone_size: -
cdr3_nt: TGTGCCAGCAGCGCTGGTGGAATCAGTCAAGAGACCCAGTACTTC
cdr3_aa: CASSAGGISQETQYF

j_call: TRBJ2-1
d_call: TRBD1
v_call: TRBV20-1
clone_size: -
cdr3_nt: TGCAGTGCTCATCCACAGGACAGGGGCTACAATGAGCAGTTCTTC
cdr3_aa: CSAHPQDRGYNEQFF

j_call: TRBJ2-1
d_call: TRBD1
v_call: TRBV7-2
clone_size: few
cdr3_nt: TGTGCCAGCAGCTACGACAGGGGAAAGTGGAATGAGCAGTTCTTC
cdr3_aa: CASSYDRGKWNEQFF

j_call: TRBJ1-5
d_call: -
v_call: TRBV29-1
clone_size: few
cdr3_nt: TGCAGCGTTATAGACACCTATAGCAATCAGCCCCAGCATTTT
cdr3_aa: CSVIDTYSNQPQHF

j_call: TRBJ1-2
d_call: -
v_call: TRBV7-2
clone_size: -
cdr3_nt: TGTGCCAGCAGCTTAAGGGAAGGGTCAAACTATGGCTACACCTTC
cdr3_aa: CASSLREGSNYGYTF

j_call: TRBJ2-7
d_call: TRBD1
v_call: TRBV4-2
clone_size: -
cdr3_nt: TGTGCCAGCAGCCAAGATTTGCAGGGGGCGGACGAGCAGTACTTC
cdr3_aa: CASSQDLQGADEQYF

j_call: TRBJ2-7
d_call: TRBD1
v_call: TRBV4-2
clone_size: few
cdr3_nt: TGTGCCAGCAGCCAACAGGGGGAAAGCTCCTACGAGCAGTACTTC
cdr3_aa: CASSQQGESSYEQYF

j_call: TRBJ2-1
d_call: -
v_call: TRBV7-2
clone_size: -
cdr3_nt: TGTGCCAGCAGCTTAGTAGGGTCCGGCTACAATGAGCAGTTCTTC
cdr3_aa: CASSLVGSGYNEQFF

j_call: TRBJ2-1
d_call: -
v_call: TRBV7-9
clone_size: -
cdr3_nt: TGTGCCAGCAGCTTAGGGGCGGTGAGCTCCTACAATGAGCGGTTCTTC
cdr3_aa: CASSLGAVSSYNERFF

j_call: TRBJ2-7
d_call: TRBD2
v_call: TRBV9
clone_size: many
cdr3_nt: TGTGCCAGCAGCACCCAGGCCGGGGGGACCTACGAGCAGTACTTC
cdr3_aa: CASSTQAGGTYEQYF

j_call: TRBJ1-2
d_call: TRBD1
v_call: TRBV9
clone_size: once
cdr3_nt: TGTGCCAGCAGCGTAGTTGGATCGGACTCCCATAACAGGGGCTATGGCTACACCTTC
cdr3_aa: CASSVVGSDSHNRGYGYTF

j_call: TRBJ2-7
d_call: -
v_call: TRBV28
clone_size: few
cdr3_nt: TGTGCCAGCAGTTTACGGGTATTCTCGAACGAGCAGTACTTC
cdr3_aa: CASSLRVFSNEQYF

j_call: TRBJ2-3
d_call: -
v_call: TRBV20-1
clone_size: -
cdr3_nt: TGCAGTGCCCCACGCCCGGGACTAGATACGCAGTATTTT
cdr3_aa: CSAPRPGLDTQYF

j_call: TRBJ2-7
d_call: TRBD2
v_call: TRBV6-5
clone_size: -
cdr3_nt: TGTGCCAGCAGGCCGACTAGCGGGGACCTCTACAATGAGCAGTACTTC
cdr3_aa: CASRPTSGDLYNEQYF

j_call: TRBJ2-3
d_call: -
v_call: TRBV7-6
clone_size: -
cdr3_nt: TGTGCCAGCAGCTCGCGATACAGGGTGAATACAGATACGCAGTATTTT
cdr3_aa: CASSSRYRVNTDTQYF

j_call: TRBJ2-5
d_call: -
v_call: TRBV15
clone_size: -
cdr3_nt: TGTGCCACCAGCAGATTGACAGGGAGGGAGACCCAGTACTTC
cdr3_aa: CATSRLTGRETQYF

j_call: TRBJ1-2
d_call: -
v_call: TRBV5-6
clone_size: -
cdr3_nt: TGTGCCAGCAGCTTGGGGGACACCCAGATCTATGGCTACACCTTC
cdr3_aa: CASSLGDTQIYGYTF

j_call: TRBJ2-6
d_call: -
v_call: TRBV7-2
clone_size: -
cdr3_nt: TGTGCCAGCAGCCTCCAGACAGTGTCTGGGGCCAACGTCCTGACTTTC
cdr3_aa: CASSLQTVSGANVLTF

j_call: TRBJ2-3
d_call: -
v_call: TRBV13
clone_size: -
cdr3_nt: TGTGCCAGCAGCTTATGGGAGACTGCAGATACGCAGTATTTT
cdr3_aa: CASSLWETADTQYF

j_call: TRBJ2-7
d_call: TRBD1
v_call: TRBV12-3/TRBV12-4
clone_size: few
cdr3_nt: TGTGCCAGCAGTTCCCGACAGGGGGCGGACGAGCAGTACTTC
cdr3_aa: CASSSRQGADEQYF

j_call: TRBJ2-1
d_call: TRBD1
v_call: TRBV20-1
clone_size: -
cdr3_nt: TGCAGTGGTAGACCGACCGGGACAGGGTCCAATGAGCAGTTCTTC
cdr3_aa: CSGRPTGTGSNEQFF

j_call: TRBJ1-2
d_call: -
v_call: TRBV20-1
clone_size: -
cdr3_nt: TGCACTCCGAGGGGAGGGCATGGCTACACCTTC
cdr3_aa: CTPRGGHGYTF

j_call: TRBJ1-1
d_call: -
v_call: TRBV10-3
clone_size: -
cdr3_nt: TGTGCCATCAATCCGACAGTTAATACTGAAGCTTTCTTT
cdr3_aa: CAINPTVNTEAFF

j_call: TRBJ2-1
d_call: -
v_call: TRBV21-1
clone_size: few
cdr3_nt: TGTGCCAGCAGCAGGGGGACACAGGGGGAGGACAATGAGCAGTTCTTC
cdr3_aa: CASSRGTQGEDNEQFF

j_call: TRBJ2-7
d_call: -
v_call: TRBV6-1
clone_size: -
cdr3_nt: TGTGCCAGCAGGCCGGCCACCTACGAGCAGTACTTC
cdr3_aa: CASRPATYEQYF

j_call: TRBJ2-7
d_call: -
v_call: TRBV14
clone_size: many
cdr3_nt: TGTGCCAGCAGCCAAGGAGGGGCATTCTACGAGCAGTACTTC
cdr3_aa: CASSQGGAFYEQYF

j_call: TRBJ2-1
d_call: TRBD2
v_call: TRBV27
clone_size: -
cdr3_nt: TGTGCCAGCAGTGCCGCTTATACTAGCGACGAGCAGTTCTTC
cdr3_aa: CASSAAYTSDEQFF

j_call: TRBJ2-7
d_call: -
v_call: TRBV28
clone_size: -
cdr3_nt: TGTGCCAGCAGTTTATTACGCCAGGGGATATACGAGCAGTACTTC
cdr3_aa: CASSLLRQGIYEQYF

j_call: TRBJ1-2
d_call: -
v_call: TRBV7-8
clone_size: -
cdr3_nt: TGTGCCAGCAGCTTAGCGGGTTCAATGTCGGACTATGGCTACACCTTC
cdr3_aa: CASSLAGSMSDYGYTF

j_call: TRBJ2-7
d_call: TRBD2
v_call: TRBV20-1
clone_size: -
cdr3_nt: TGCAGTGCTAGATCTAGCGGGGGAAGCTCCTACGAGCAGTACTTC
cdr3_aa: CSARSSGGSSYEQYF

j_call: TRBJ2-3
d_call: TRBD2
v_call: TRBV4-1
clone_size: few
cdr3_nt: TGCGCCAGCAGCCTATTTGAGCGGGGGGGCAGCACAGATACGCAGTATTTT
cdr3_aa: CASSLFERGGSTDTQYF

j_call: TRBJ1-4
d_call: TRBD1
v_call: TRBV7-2
clone_size: -
cdr3_nt: TGTGCCAGCAGGACAACAGGGGGCGATGAAAAACTGTTTTTT
cdr3_aa: CASRTTGGDEKLFF

j_call: TRBJ2-7
d_call: -
v_call: TRBV21-1
clone_size: few
cdr3_nt: TGTGCCAGCAGCAAATCGCCGGGAGAAGGACACTACGAGCAGTACTTC
cdr3_aa: CASSKSPGEGHYEQYF

j_call: TRBJ2-7
d_call: -
v_call: TRBV4-2
clone_size: -
cdr3_nt: TGTGCCAGCAGCCAAGGCCCCGAACCAAGCTCCTACGAGCAGTACTTC
cdr3_aa: CASSQGPEPSSYEQYF

j_call: TRBJ1-1
d_call: -
v_call: TRBV20-1
clone_size: -
cdr3_nt: TGCAGTGCTCCATCACAGGGAACTGAAGCTTTCTTT
cdr3_aa: CSAPSQGTEAFF

j_call: TRBJ1-5
d_call: -
v_call: TRBV6-1
clone_size: -
cdr3_nt: TGTGCCAGCAGTGAAGAGGTGGGCAGACCCAAGGATCAGCCCCAGCATTTT
cdr3_aa: CASSEEVGRPKDQPQHF

j_call: TRBJ2-1
d_call: -
v_call: TRBV7-9
clone_size: -
cdr3_nt: TGTGCCAGCAGCTTAGGGAGAAGTTCGCAGTTCTTC
cdr3_aa: CASSLGRSSQFF

j_call: TRBJ2-5
d_call: TRBD2
v_call: TRBV6-5
clone_size: -
cdr3_nt: TGTGCCAGCAGGGGACCTAGCGGGGAAACGTACAATGAGCAGTACTTC
cdr3_aa: CASRGPSGETYNEQYF